Listed below are T cell receptor beta chains from one sample, sequenced in a study of identifying expanded T cells in peripheral blood. Produced via immunoSEQ multiplex PCR; TCRdb's table is partial and in-frame only. Of about 100,000 clones in the sample, 80% to 90% were seen once. The source material was blood. All receptors derive from a person aged 18-69 years in good health. Both conserved end residues are part of each CDR3. D genes are given only for firm matches. The listing skips clone size in some rows; elsewhere it reads once, few, many or a size class.

TRBD2	TRBV7-9	NA	TRBJ2-3	TGTGCCAGCAGCTCGACGCGGGGGACTAGCACAGATACGCAGTATTTT	CASSSTRGTSTDTQYF
NA	TRBV2	NA	TRBJ2-2	TGTGCCAGCAGTGAGATGACCGGGGAGCTGTTTTTT	CASSEMTGELFF
NA	TRBV6-5	NA	TRBJ1-1	TGTGCCAGCAGTCTCCGGTTGAACACTGAAGCTTTCTTT	CASSLRLNTEAFF
TRBD1	TRBV18	NA	TRBJ1-2	TGTGCCAGCTCACCGGGGACAGGGTGGTCCTATGGCTACACCTTC	CASSPGTGWSYGYTF
TRBD2	TRBV5-4	NA	TRBJ2-5	TGTGCCAGCAGCCAAGGACTAGCGGGGGGCGGGACACAAGAGACCCAGTACTTC	CASSQGLAGGGTQETQYF
NA	TRBV6-1	NA	TRBJ1-2	TGTGCCAGCAGGTTTAACAGTGACCTCTATGGCTACACCTTC	CASRFNSDLYGYTF
NA	TRBV5-1	NA	TRBJ2-1	TGCGCCAGCAGCTTGGAGTCAGGGTACAATGAGCAGTTCTTC	CASSLESGYNEQFF
TRBD1	TRBV7-3	NA	TRBJ2-2	TGTGCCAGCAGCCCATCCACGGGACAGGGGGCTGGCCGGGAGCTGTTTTTT	CASSPSTGQGAGRELFF
NA	TRBV7-9	NA	TRBJ2-3	TGTGCCAGCAGCTTAGCCAGATCTAGCACAGATACGCAGTATTTT	CASSLARSSTDTQYF
TRBD1	TRBV6-6	NA	TRBJ1-5	TGTGCCAGCAGCGCACAGGGGGGAAGCAATCAGCCCCAGCATTTT	CASSAQGGSNQPQHF
NA	TRBV19	NA	TRBJ1-3	TGTGCCAGTAGTATTTACCCAGACCGGCTAAGTGGAAACACCATATATTTT	CASSIYPDRLSGNTIYF
NA	TRBV7-9	NA	TRBJ1-2	TGTGCCAGCAGCCCATTGGAACCACGGGCTTTAGCTCGTGGCTACACCTTC	CASSPLEPRALARGYTF
NA	TRBV6-7	NA	TRBJ1-4	TGTGCCAGCAGTTATAGACAGCGTGAGAAACTGTTTTTT	CASSYRQREKLFF
NA	TRBV7-2	once	TRBJ1-6	TGTGCCAGCAGCTTCTACCGTGGGTATTCGAGTTCACCCCTCCACTTT	CASSFYRGYSSSPLHF
TRBD2	TRBV28	NA	TRBJ2-3	TGTGCCAGCAGTGGCGGGACTAGCGGAGATACGCAGTATTTT	CASSGGTSGDTQYF
TRBD1	TRBV14	NA	TRBJ1-1	TGTGCCAGCAGCCTTGGGACAGCGAACACTGAAGCTTTCTTT	CASSLGTANTEAFF
NA	TRBV7-8	NA	TRBJ2-1	TGTGCCAGCAGCCCACGACAGGAGATCTACAATGAGCAGTTCTTC	CASSPRQEIYNEQFF
TRBD1	TRBV5-1	NA	TRBJ2-2	TGCGCCAGCAGCACCGGACAGGGGAATACCGGGGAGCTGTTTTTT	CASSTGQGNTGELFF
NA	TRBV7-8	once	TRBJ1-5	TGTGCCAGCAGCTTATTGTCCGGGGGCCTTGGTAATCAGCCCCAGCATTTT	CASSLLSGGLGNQPQHF
NA	TRBV6-1	NA	TRBJ1-4	TGTGCCAGCAGTCAATCTCTAGGGCCTTTCCCACTGTTTTTT	CASSQSLGPFPLFF
NA	TRBV28	NA	TRBJ1-3	TGTGCCAGCAAGCCTCCGGGGGGCTCTGGAAACACCATATATTTT	CASKPPGGSGNTIYF
TRBD1	TRBV30	NA	TRBJ2-1	TGTGCCTGGAGTGTGTCGGACAGGGATCTTTACAATGAGCAGTTCTTC	CAWSVSDRDLYNEQFF
TRBD2	TRBV9	NA	TRBJ2-3	TGTGCCAGCAGCGTTTGGTGGGAGGGTACGCAGTATTTT	CASSVWWEGTQYF
NA	TRBV19	NA	TRBJ2-6	TGTGCCAGTAGTATAGATAGGGCTGGGGCCAACGTCCTGACTTTC	CASSIDRAGANVLTF
TRBD2	TRBV14	NA	TRBJ2-2	TGTGCCAGCAGCCAAGATTTTCAGACTAGCGGAGCGAACACCGGGGAGCTGTTTTTT	CASSQDFQTSGANTGELFF
TRBD2	TRBV5-4	once	TRBJ2-1	TGTGCCAGCAGCTCGGGAAGACTAGCGGGAGTCATAAATGATGAGTTCTTC	CASSSGRLAGVINDEFF
NA	TRBV6-5	NA	TRBJ1-1	TGTGCCAGCAGTTATAGTTTGAACACTGAAGCTTTCTTT	CASSYSLNTEAFF
TRBD1	TRBV19	NA	TRBJ1-2	TGTGCCAGTACCGCTCTGGACAGGAACTATGGCTACACCTTC	CASTALDRNYGYTF
TRBD1	TRBV19	once	TRBJ2-7	TGTGCCAGTAGTATAAGGGGACAGGGTGGTTACGAGCAGTACTTC	CASSIRGQGGYEQYF
TRBD1	TRBV6-1	few	TRBJ1-2	TGTGCCAGCACCCAGGGGGCTTCTCTCAACTATGGCTACACCTTC	CASTQGASLNYGYTF
TRBD1	TRBV7-3	NA	TRBJ2-3	TGTGCCAGCAGCCTAATAGGGACAGCAGATACGCAGTATTTT	CASSLIGTADTQYF
TRBD2	TRBV13	NA	TRBJ2-5	TGTGCCAGCAGCTTTAAGAGCGGGGCCTTCCAAGAGACCCAGTACTTC	CASSFKSGAFQETQYF
NA	TRBV27	once	TRBJ2-7	TGTGCCAGCAGTTTGCGTGAAGGGGGCTCCTACGAGCAGTACTTC	CASSLREGGSYEQYF
NA	TRBV7-9	NA	TRBJ1-2	TGTGCCAGCAGCAATACAGGGAACCCCCCTTATGGCTACACCTTC	CASSNTGNPPYGYTF
NA	TRBV6-1	NA	TRBJ1-1	TGTGCCAGCAGTGAAGACCTCTGGGGCCAGGCTGCCACTGAAGCTTTCTTT	CASSEDLWGQAATEAFF
NA	TRBV11-1	NA	TRBJ2-7	TGTGCCAGCAGCTTAGGGCGGGGATTGGCCTACGAGCAGTACTTC	CASSLGRGLAYEQYF
NA	TRBV6-6	NA	TRBJ1-5	TGTGCCAGCAAATCCCGCAGCAATCAGCCCCAGCATTTT	CASKSRSNQPQHF
TRBD2	TRBV7-9	once	TRBJ2-1	TGTGCCAGCAGCCCAAGCGGGAGAGGATACAATGAGCAGTTCTTC	CASSPSGRGYNEQFF
TRBD2	TRBV5-6	NA	TRBJ2-1	TGTGCCAGCAGCTTTCTGGCGGGGGGGCCAAATGAGCAGTTCTTC	CASSFLAGGPNEQFF
NA	TRBV7-8	NA	TRBJ2-2	TGTGCCAGCAGCGCACAGAAAACCGGGGAGCTGTTTTTT	CASSAQKTGELFF
TRBD1	TRBV7-2	NA	TRBJ1-4	TGTGCCAGCAGCCAAACCGGGACAGCTAATGAAAAACTGTTTTTT	CASSQTGTANEKLFF
TRBD2	TRBV5-8	NA	TRBJ2-1	TGTGCCAGCAGGGCTACTAGCGGGAGCCATGAGCAGTTCTTC	CASRATSGSHEQFF
TRBD1	TRBV10-2	NA	TRBJ1-6	TGCGCCAGCATTCCCCAAAGGGACAGTTTGAATTCACCCCTCCACTTT	CASIPQRDSLNSPLHF
NA	TRBV19	NA	TRBJ1-5	TGTGCCAGTAGTCCTCCCCCAGGTAGCAATCAGCCCCAGCATTTT	CASSPPPGSNQPQHF
NA	TRBV29-1	NA	TRBJ1-4	TGCAGCGTTGAGAGGGGTAGCGAAAAACTGTTTTTT	CSVERGSEKLFF
NA	TRBV5-4	NA	TRBJ1-2	TGTGCCAGCAGCCTTCTGCGTCAACAGGGTACCTATGGCTACACCTTC	CASSLLRQQGTYGYTF
TRBD2	TRBV29-1	once	TRBJ2-7	TGCAGCGTGGGGGGAACTAGCGGCTACGAGCAGTACTTC	CSVGGTSGYEQYF
NA	TRBV12-5	NA	TRBJ1-1	TGTGCTAGTGCCCGGGGGGGGGTAGAAGCTTTCTTT	CASARGGVEAFF
NA	TRBV15	few	TRBJ1-2	TGTGCCACCAGCAGAGATTTCCGGGTGGCGAACTATGGCTACACCTTC	CATSRDFRVANYGYTF
NA	TRBV6-5	NA	TRBJ1-5	TGTGCCAGCAGATCCAGGGCTACTCAGCCCCAGCATTTT	CASRSRATQPQHF
TRBD1	TRBV30	NA	TRBJ1-1	TGTGCCTTCGAACGACGGACAGGGAGTGGGCTGAACACTGAAGCTTTCTTT	CAFERRTGSGLNTEAFF
NA	TRBV6-6	NA	TRBJ1-6	TGTGCCAGCAGTCCGCAGGGTTCCCGGAATAATTCACCCCTCCACTTT	CASSPQGSRNNSPLHF
NA	TRBV6-1	once	TRBJ2-4	TGTGCCAGCAGTGAAAGGAGGGACATTCAGTACTTC	CASSERRDIQYF
NA	TRBV7-2	NA	TRBJ1-4	TGTGCCAGCAGCTTAGCCTTGGCCCGTGCGAGTTCCAATGAAAAACTGTTTTTT	CASSLALARASSNEKLFF
TRBD1	TRBV2	NA	TRBJ1-6	TGTGCCAGCAGTGGGGACAGCCTCACCAATAATTCACCCCTCCACTTT	CASSGDSLTNNSPLHF
TRBD1	TRBV5-4	NA	TRBJ2-7	TGTGCCAGCAGCCCGGGGAGGACAGGGGGCTTGTACGAGCAGTACTTC	CASSPGRTGGLYEQYF